The 11 T cell receptor beta chains reported below all come from one sample, sequenced in a study of siplizumab effects on memory and regulatory T cells. The assay was immunoSEQ multiplex PCR, and TCRdb's table has in-frame clones only and misses some. This sample has tens of thousands of clones; under 95% occur once, and the top ten carry approximately 30%. The sequencing input was CD8+ T cells sorted from blood. All receptors come from a human donor in good health.

The chain combines TRBV5-6 with TRBJ1-1, with 8 positions matching TRBD1. The germline gives CDR1 SGHDT, CDR2 YYEEEE. Unmatched junction bases numbered 12, after V lost 0 bases and J lost 5 bases. This CDR3 spans 17 amino acids. The CDR3 sequence is CASSLAVDRGTRTEAFF. CDR3 nucleotides: TGTGCCAGCAGCTTGGCGGTAGACAGGGGAACAAGAACTGAAGCTTTCTTT. Based on the CDR3 plus reference TRBV5-6 and TRBJ1-1, the full variable domain is DAGVTQSPTHLIKTRGQQVTLRCSPKSGHDTVSWYQQALGQGPQFIFQYYEEEERQRGNFPDRFSGHQFPNYSSELNVNALLLGDSALYLCASSLAVDRGTRTEAFFGQGTRLTVV.

The rearrangement joins TRBV27 to TRBJ2-1, with 7 nucleotides matching TRBD2. With V trimmed by 9 bases and J by 7 bases, 12 bases remained unmatched. Germline V CDR1 and CDR2: MNHEY, SMNVEV (reference sequence). The CDR3 runs to 14 residues. The CDR3 here is CASCPTQRGNEQFF. The CDR3 DNA reads as TGTGCCAGTTGCCCCACACAGCGGGGTAATGAGCAGTTCTTC.

The CDR3 region is CASGPQGISTSYEQYF. The DNA of the CDR3 is TGTGCTAGTGGTCCACAGGGGATCTCAACCTCCTACGAGCAGTACTTC. V gene TRBV12-5 combines with J gene TRBJ2-7, with 7 nucleotides matching TRBD1. The CDR3 is made up of 16 amino acids. Germline-derived CDR1 and CDR2 are LGHNT and FRNRAP. V was pared by 5 bases and J by 0 bases, with 10 bases of the junction left unmatched.

The J gene is TRBJ1-6, the V gene TRBV5-8; a possible D gene is TRBD1 (5 bases). CDR3 length equals 13 residues. Per germline, CDR1 SGHTS and CDR2 YDEGEE. V was shortened by 0 bases and J by 15 bases, with 13 bases between the two germline ends. CDR3 nucleotide sequence: TGTGCCAGCAGCTTGGCTGGGGGGTCAGACCTCCACTTT. Translating gives CASSLAGGSDLHF.

For the CDR3, the DNA is TGTGCCAGCAGTTTATATGAAAAACTGTTTTTT. Encoded protein: CASSLYEKLFF. The chain carries TRBV28 and TRBJ1-4; D remains unclear. Germline V gives CDR1 MDHEN, CDR2 SYDVKM. The CDR3 runs to 11 residues. V lost 1 base to trimming and J lost 6 bases, with 0 bases between them.

The chain carries TRBV7-9 and TRBJ2-7, with D possibly matching TRBD2 (6 bases). Germline V gene data show CDR1 as SEHNR and CDR2 as FQNEAQ (reference sequence). V was trimmed by 1 base and J by 2 bases, leaving 12 bases between them. This CDR3 is 15 amino acids long. The CDR3 DNA sequence: TGTGCCAGCAGCTTAGGTCCGGGAGCGCCCTACGAGCAGTACTTC. As protein: CASSLGPGAPYEQYF.

The CDR3 spells CAISEASSGANVLTF. In DNA, the CDR3 is TGTGCCATCAGTGAGGCAAGCTCTGGGGCCAACGTCCTGACTTTC. The chain links TRBV10-3 to TRBJ2-6; D remains unclear. Trimming stripped 2 bases from V and 0 bases from J, with 5 bases between. Germline CDR1 reads ENHRY; CDR2 reads SYGVKD. CDR3 length equals 15 residues.

The chain links TRBV27 to TRBJ2-1; 7 nucleotides agree with TRBD1. V trimming: 5 bases; J trimming: 0 bases; junction bases outside the gene matches: 4. The length of the CDR3 is 15 residues. Per germline, CDR1 MNHEY and CDR2 SMNVEV (reference sequence). Here the CDR3 reads CASSQGVSSYNEQFF. The CDR3 DNA follows: TGTGCCAGCAGTCAGGGGGTGAGCTCCTACAATGAGCAGTTCTTC.

This clone was seen once. This chain uses TRBV6-5 with TRBJ1-1; D remains ambiguous. The germline V gene has CDR1 MNHEY and CDR2 SVGAGI. The germline V and J ends were trimmed by 8 bases and 2 bases, with 6 bases remaining between them. This CDR3 region has 11 residues. CDR3 region: CASGVNTEAFF. CDR3 coding DNA: TGTGCCAGCGGGGTAAACACTGAAGCTTTCTTT.

V gene TRBV7-3 combines with J gene TRBJ2-7; the match to TRBD2 covers 7 bases. The CDR3 runs 14 residues. V lost 3 bases, J lost 3 bases, and 5 bases stayed unmatched. The germline CDR1 and CDR2 sequences are SGHTA and FQGTGA. CDR3 DNA sequence: TGTGCCAGCAGCTTTGGGACTACACACTACGAGCAGTACTTC. Its protein product is CASSFGTTHYEQYF.

A single count supports this clone. The V gene is TRBV30, the J gene TRBJ1-2, with TRBD1 matching 8 bases. V trimming: 4 bases; J trimming: 3 bases; junction bases outside the gene matches: 4. CDR1 and CDR2 (germline): GTSNPN, SVGIG (reference sequence). The CDR3 contains 13 residues. The CDR3 region has the DNA TGTGCCTGGATCTCGACAGGGGACTATGGCTACACCTTC. Encoded protein: CAWISTGDYGYTF.